This T cell receptor beta chain was identified in a study of response to subunit inactivated influenza vaccine. Notes on the study in general: The authors offered the suggestion that each seasonal influenza vaccination recruits few new T cells.

A remark on this clonotype: The antigen remains unidentified.

TCRdb analysed the RT-PCR reads with MiXCR anew, one entry per CDR3 protein. The table records 400,000 to 550,000 distinct CDR3 sequences, about 25% of them present only once. The CDR3 length is 14 residues. The germline gives CDR1 SGHRS, CDR2 YFSETQ. Trimming left V 2 bases short and J 5 bases short, with 13 bases between. The TCR sequence derives from a man aged 50 to 60 who received an inactivated influenza vaccine. This chain links TRBV5-1 with TRBJ2-5, with D maybe TRBD1 (7 bases). This specimen consisted of CD4+ T cells sorted from PBMCs, obtained about 5 days after vaccination. CDR3 in amino acids: CASSFGQAGETQYF. The CDR3 DNA is TGCGCCAGCAGCTTCGGACAGGCGGGGGAGACCCAGTACTTC.